The rows below give T cell receptor beta chains drawn from one sample of a study of T cell changes during pregnancy in multiple sclerosis. The data were produced by immunoSEQ multiplex PCR, yet TCRdb's version contains in-frame clones alone and is incomplete. This sample has roughly 62,000 clones; nearly 90% occur once, and the top ten carry about 2.5%. The sample here was peripheral blood, taken in the first trimester of pregnancy. The receptors originated from a female donor with multiple sclerosis, enrolled in a pregnancy study. Both conserved end residues are part of each CDR3. A D gene is named only where the DNA matches it firmly. The listing skips clone size in some rows; elsewhere it reads once, few, many or a size class.

cdr3_aa,cdr3_nt,clone_size,v_call,d_call,j_call
CASSLDTGSYNSPLHF,TGTGCCAGCAGCTTAGATACGGGAAGCTATAATTCACCCCTCCACTTT,NA,TRBV7-9,NA,TRBJ1-6
CASSAGAGGNTIYF,TGTGCCAGCAGTGCAGGGGCTGGCGGAAACACCATATATTTT,many,TRBV2,NA,TRBJ1-3
CASSLDHTGGREAFF,TGTGCCAGCAGCTTAGATCACACAGGGGGCAGGGAAGCTTTCTTT,NA,TRBV7-2,TRBD1,TRBJ1-1
CASSRLAGGETQYF,TGTGCCAGCAGCCGACTAGCGGGAGGGGAGACCCAGTACTTC,NA,TRBV27,TRBD2,TRBJ2-5
CASRPTLAGGYTGELFF,TGTGCCAGCAGGCCAACCTTGGCGGGAGGTTACACCGGGGAGCTGTTTTTT,NA,TRBV7-9,TRBD2,TRBJ2-2
CASSLAQGPQHF,TGTGCCAGCAGCTTAGCGCAGGGGCCCCAGCATTTT,many,TRBV7-2,NA,TRBJ1-5
CAWNLKRGLSYNEQFF,TGTGCCTGGAACTTAAAAAGGGGGCTCTCCTACAATGAGCAGTTCTTC,NA,TRBV30,TRBD1,TRBJ2-1
CASSDPPGTSGRGQETQYF,TGTGCCAGCAGCGACCCTCCCGGCACTAGCGGGAGGGGACAAGAGACCCAGTACTTC,NA,TRBV9,TRBD2,TRBJ2-5
CASSRDTLGYTF,TGCGCCAGCAGCCGGGACACCTTAGGCTACACCTTC,NA,TRBV5-1,NA,TRBJ1-2
CASRTPPEEQYF,TGTGCCAGCAGAACCCCACCGGAGGAGCAGTACTTC,NA,TRBV27,NA,TRBJ2-7
CASSHRQYGKPGELFF,TGTGCCAGCAGCCACAGACAATACGGGAAACCCGGGGAGCTGTTTTTT,NA,TRBV7-9,NA,TRBJ2-2
CASSLDAQGASTF,TGTGCCAGCAGCTTGGATGCCCAGGGGGCGAGCACCTTC,NA,TRBV5-6,TRBD1,TRBJ1-2
CASSSRQGPRSGNTIYF,TGTGCCAGCAGTTCCCGACAGGGACCCCGCTCTGGAAACACCATATATTTT,NA,TRBV27,TRBD1,TRBJ1-3
CASSSDLLAQSYNEQFF,TGCGCCAGCAGTTCCGACCTACTAGCGCAAAGCTACAATGAGCAGTTCTTC,NA,TRBV5-1,TRBD2,TRBJ2-1
CASSDGYRGNTIYF,TGTGCCAGCAGTGACGGTTACCGGGGAAACACCATATATTTT,NA,TRBV6-1,NA,TRBJ1-3
CASSPDSLYEQYF,TGTGCCAGCTCACCGGACAGCCTCTACGAGCAGTACTTC,NA,TRBV18,NA,TRBJ2-7
CASSEILTDTQYF,TGTGCCAGCAGCGAGATACTCACAGATACGCAGTATTTT,NA,TRBV14,NA,TRBJ2-3
CASSLELAGGRDTQYF,TGTGCCAGCAGCTTAGAATTAGCGGGGGGCCGAGATACGCAGTATTTT,once,TRBV11-2,TRBD2,TRBJ2-3
CASSPGHRTNYGYTF,TGTGCCAGCAGCCCGGGACACAGAACTAACTATGGCTACACCTTC,NA,TRBV6-1,NA,TRBJ1-2
CSVPRAASTDTQYF,TGCAGCGTTCCACGTGCGGCTAGCACAGATACGCAGTATTTT,NA,TRBV29-1,NA,TRBJ2-3
CASSPIASRTSGYTYEQYF,TGTGCCAGCAGCCCCATAGCCTCACGTACTAGCGGCTATACCTACGAGCAGTACTTC,NA,TRBV7-9,TRBD2,TRBJ2-7
CATHDRPFVGELFF,TGCGCCACCCATGACAGACCTTTTGTCGGGGAGCTGTTTTTT,NA,TRBV23-1,NA,TRBJ2-2
CASSLAAGGNGKNIQYF,TGCGCCAGCAGCTTGGCCGCAGGGGGAAACGGCAAAAACATTCAGTACTTC,NA,TRBV5-1,TRBD1,TRBJ2-4
CASSLTQGTPQFF,TGTGCCAGCAGCTTAACGCAGGGAACACCCCAGTTCTTC,NA,TRBV7-3,NA,TRBJ2-1
CASGDSGRGLIMNTEAFF,TGTGCTAGTGGTGACTCGGGCAGGGGGCTCATTATGAACACTGAAGCTTTCTTT,NA,TRBV12-5,TRBD1,TRBJ1-1
CAGKTGVRYEQYF,TGTGCCGGGAAAACAGGGGTCAGGTACGAGCAGTACTTC,NA,TRBV2,TRBD1,TRBJ2-7
CAWSATIYRADRGHGYTF,TGTGCCTGGAGTGCAACTATATACAGGGCGGACAGGGGGCACGGCTACACCTTC,medium-sized,TRBV30,TRBD1,TRBJ1-2
CASSLSATNEKLFF,TGTGCCAGTAGTTTGTCTGCAACTAATGAAAAACTGTTTTTT,NA,TRBV19,NA,TRBJ1-4
CASRVAGVKNEQFF,TGTGCCAGTAGGGTGGCGGGAGTTAAGAATGAGCAGTTCTTC,NA,TRBV19,TRBD2,TRBJ2-1
CASSLRQGNQPQHF,TGTGCCAGCAGCCTCCGACAGGGGAATCAGCCCCAGCATTTT,NA,TRBV7-2,TRBD1,TRBJ1-5
CASSLEGSGRSGNEQFF,TGTGCCAGCAGTTTAGAAGGTAGCGGGAGGAGTGGAAATGAGCAGTTCTTC,NA,TRBV27,TRBD2,TRBJ2-1
CASSQLPGQGSETQYF,TGTGCCAGCAGCCAACTTCCGGGACAGGGATCGGAGACCCAGTACTTC,NA,TRBV14,TRBD1,TRBJ2-5
CAIQGGPGTMGETQYF,TGTGCCATCCAAGGGGGACCCGGGACAATGGGGGAGACCCAGTACTTC,NA,TRBV10-3,NA,TRBJ2-5
CASSRQGALYGYTF,TGTGCCAGCAGCCGACAGGGGGCGCTTTATGGCTACACCTTC,NA,TRBV7-2,TRBD1,TRBJ1-2
CASRSGVGAPLHF,TGTGCCAGCAGGTCAGGGGTCGGGGCACCCCTCCACTTT,few,TRBV27,NA,TRBJ1-6
CSGNRGRSTEAFF,TGCAGCGGAAACAGGGGGCGGTCTACTGAAGCTTTCTTT,few,TRBV29-1,TRBD1,TRBJ1-1
CAWRSRVGQGMGEAFF,TGTGCCTGGAGATCGAGGGTGGGACAGGGGATGGGAGAAGCTTTCTTT,NA,TRBV30,TRBD1,TRBJ1-1